This T cell receptor (beta chain) was captured in a study of cytomegalovirus exposure and HLA in healthy donors. The ends lost 2 bases at V and 5 bases at J; junction bases unmatched: 6. The CDR3 totals 15 residues. CDR1 and CDR2 from the germline V gene are LGHNA and YSLEER. Researchers ran the PCR with 60 Vbeta and 13 Jbeta primers. Clones were read by immunoSEQ multiplex PCR, and TCRdb kept only the in-frame ones, dropping some. The sample contains about 52,000 clones, around 70% of which appear only once. The material sequenced was PBMCs. The clonotype was recovered from a woman in her forties or fifties in good health and CMV-seronegative. This sequence joins TRBV4-3 and TRBJ2-7; 10 positions match TRBD1. Here the CDR3 DNA reads TGCGCCAGCAGCCAAACGACAGGGGGCGGGAACGAGCAGTACTTC. This encodes CASSQTTGGGNEQYF.